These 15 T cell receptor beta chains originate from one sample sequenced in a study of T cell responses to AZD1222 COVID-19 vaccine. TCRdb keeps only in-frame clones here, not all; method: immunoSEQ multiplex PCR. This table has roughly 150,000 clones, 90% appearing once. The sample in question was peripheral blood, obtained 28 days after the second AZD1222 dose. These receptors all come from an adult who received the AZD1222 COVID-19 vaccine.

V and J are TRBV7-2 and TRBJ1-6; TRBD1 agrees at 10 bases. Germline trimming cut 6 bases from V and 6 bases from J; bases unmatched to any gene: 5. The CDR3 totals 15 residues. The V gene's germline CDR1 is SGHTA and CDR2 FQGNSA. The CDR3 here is CASSPRQGANSPLHF. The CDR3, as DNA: TGTGCCAGCAGTCCCAGACAGGGGGCTAATTCACCCCTCCACTTT. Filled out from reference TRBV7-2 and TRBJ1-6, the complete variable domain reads GAGVSQSPSNKVTEKGKDVELRCDPISGHTALYWYRQSLGQGLEFLIYFQGNSAPDKSGLPSDRFSAERTGGSVSTLTIQRTQQEDSAVYLCASSPRQGANSPLHFGNGTRLTVT.

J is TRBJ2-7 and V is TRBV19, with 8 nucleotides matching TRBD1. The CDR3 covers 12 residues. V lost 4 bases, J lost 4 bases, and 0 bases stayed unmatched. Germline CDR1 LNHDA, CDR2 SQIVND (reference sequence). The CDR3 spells CASSRTGYEQYF. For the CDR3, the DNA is TGTGCCAGTAGTAGGACAGGGTACGAGCAGTACTTC.

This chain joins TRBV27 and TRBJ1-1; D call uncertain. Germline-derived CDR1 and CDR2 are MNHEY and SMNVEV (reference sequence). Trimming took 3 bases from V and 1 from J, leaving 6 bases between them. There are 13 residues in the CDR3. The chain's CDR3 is CASSLGRNTEAFF. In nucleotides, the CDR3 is TGTGCCAGCAGTTTGGGAAGGAACACTGAAGCTTTCTTT.

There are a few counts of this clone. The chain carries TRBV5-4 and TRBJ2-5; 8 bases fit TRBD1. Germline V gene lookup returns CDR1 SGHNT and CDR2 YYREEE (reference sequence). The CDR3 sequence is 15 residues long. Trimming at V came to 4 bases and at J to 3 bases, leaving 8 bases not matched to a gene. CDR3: CASSPGTGGEETQYF. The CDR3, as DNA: TGTGCCAGCAGCCCAGGGACAGGAGGGGAAGAGACCCAGTACTTC.

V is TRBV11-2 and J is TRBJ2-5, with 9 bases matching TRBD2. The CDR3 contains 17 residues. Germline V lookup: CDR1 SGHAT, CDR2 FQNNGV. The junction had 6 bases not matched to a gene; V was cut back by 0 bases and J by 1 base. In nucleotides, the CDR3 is TGTGCCAGCAGCTTAGATCAGGATAGCGGGGGCCAAGAGACCCAGTACTTC. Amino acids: CASSLDQDSGGQETQYF.

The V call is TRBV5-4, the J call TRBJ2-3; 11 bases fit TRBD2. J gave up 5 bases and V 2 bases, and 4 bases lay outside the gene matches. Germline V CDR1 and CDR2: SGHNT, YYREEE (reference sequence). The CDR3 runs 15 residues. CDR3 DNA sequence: TGTGCCAGCAGCTTTAGCGGGGGGGCCGGAGATACGCAGTATTTT. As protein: CASSFSGGAGDTQYF.

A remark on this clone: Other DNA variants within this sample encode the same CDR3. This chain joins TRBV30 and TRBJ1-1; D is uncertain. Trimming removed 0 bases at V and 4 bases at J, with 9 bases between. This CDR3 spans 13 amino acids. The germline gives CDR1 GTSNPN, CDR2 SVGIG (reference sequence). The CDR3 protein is CAWSVLGSTEAFF. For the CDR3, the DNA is TGTGCCTGGAGTGTACTTGGCAGCACTGAAGCTTTCTTT.

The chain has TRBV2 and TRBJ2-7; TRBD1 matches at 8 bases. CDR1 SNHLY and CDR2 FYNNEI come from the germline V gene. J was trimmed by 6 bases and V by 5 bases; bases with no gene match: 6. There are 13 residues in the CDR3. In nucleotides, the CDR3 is TGTGCCAGCAGTTGGACAGGGTCCACCGAGCAGTACTTC. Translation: CASSWTGSTEQYF.

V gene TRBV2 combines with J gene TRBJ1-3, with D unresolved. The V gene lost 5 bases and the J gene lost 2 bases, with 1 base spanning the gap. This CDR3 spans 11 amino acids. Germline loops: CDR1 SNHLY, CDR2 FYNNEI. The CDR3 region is CASSPGNTIYF. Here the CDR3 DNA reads TGTGCCAGCAGTCCTGGAAACACCATATATTTT.

The CDR3 here is CASSFPSGGYEQYF. The CDR3, as DNA: TGTGCCAGCAGTTTCCCTAGCGGGGGATACGAGCAGTACTTC. The V and J genes are TRBV6-5 and TRBJ2-7; 10 bases map to TRBD2. The junction had 4 bases not matched to a gene; V was cut back by 4 bases and J by 4 bases. Germline V gene sequence: CDR1 MNHEY, CDR2 SVGAGI. The CDR3 extends over 14 amino acids.

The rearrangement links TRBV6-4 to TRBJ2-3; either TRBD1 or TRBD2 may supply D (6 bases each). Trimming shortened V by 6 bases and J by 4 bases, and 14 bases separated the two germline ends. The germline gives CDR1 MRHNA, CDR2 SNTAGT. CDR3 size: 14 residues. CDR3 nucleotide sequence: TGTGCCAGCAGCGAGACCGGGGGCCCAGATACGCAGTATTTT. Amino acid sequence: CASSETGGPDTQYF.

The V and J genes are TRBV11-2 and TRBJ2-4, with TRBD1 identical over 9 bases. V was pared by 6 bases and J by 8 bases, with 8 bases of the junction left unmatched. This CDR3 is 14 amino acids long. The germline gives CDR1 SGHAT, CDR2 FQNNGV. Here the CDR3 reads CASRPGTGIDIQYF. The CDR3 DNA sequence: TGTGCCAGCAGACCCGGGACAGGGATTGACATTCAGTACTTC.

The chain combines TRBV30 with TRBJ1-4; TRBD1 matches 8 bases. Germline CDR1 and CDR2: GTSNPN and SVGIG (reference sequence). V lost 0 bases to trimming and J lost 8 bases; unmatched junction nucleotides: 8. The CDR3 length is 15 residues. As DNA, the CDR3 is TGTGCCTGGAGTGTAGGGAGGACAGGGTACGAAAAACTGTTTTTT. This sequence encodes CAWSVGRTGYEKLFF.

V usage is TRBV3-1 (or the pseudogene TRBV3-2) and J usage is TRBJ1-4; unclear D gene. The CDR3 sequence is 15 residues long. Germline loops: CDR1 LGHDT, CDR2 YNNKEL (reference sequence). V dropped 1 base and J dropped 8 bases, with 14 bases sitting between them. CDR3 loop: CASSQGGRWGEKLFF. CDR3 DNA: TGTGCCAGCAGCCAAGGTGGCAGGTGGGGAGAAAAACTGTTTTTT.

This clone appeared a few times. In nucleotides, the CDR3 is TGTGCCAGCTCACCAAGGAACGGTTTTGATGAAAAACTGTTTTTT. Translation gives CASSPRNGFDEKLFF. This sequence joins TRBV18 and TRBJ1-4, with D hard to call. The CDR3 contains 15 residues. Germline V gives CDR1 KGHSH, CDR2 LQKENI. The V gene lost 2 bases and the J gene lost 6 bases, with 13 bases spanning the gap.